This T cell receptor beta chain was sequenced in a study of low-dose radiotherapy and immunotherapy resistance in tumors. Alpha and beta chains were covered, as first-strand cDNA relied on TRAV- and TRBV-specific primers. TCRs underwent 20 PCR cycles of amplification with a constant-region primer and V-primer adapter. TCRdb reanalysed the reads using MiXCR and keeps one entry per CDR3 protein. The sample includes under 11,000 distinct CDR3 sequences, 50% to 70% of them seen just once. Germline V lookup: CDR1 SQVTM, CDR2 ANQGSEA. The CDR3 length is 12 residues. The chain recombines TRBV29-1 with TRBJ2-1, with 7 bases identical to TRBD2. The receptor was isolated from a human donor with advanced metastatic prostate, ovarian, gallbladder or colorectal cancer (not recorded which). This table probably holds off-target reads from a library built for another chain. For the CDR3, the DNA is TGCAGTCTAGCGGTCTCCTACAATGAGCAGTTCTTC. Translation: CSLAVSYNEQFF.